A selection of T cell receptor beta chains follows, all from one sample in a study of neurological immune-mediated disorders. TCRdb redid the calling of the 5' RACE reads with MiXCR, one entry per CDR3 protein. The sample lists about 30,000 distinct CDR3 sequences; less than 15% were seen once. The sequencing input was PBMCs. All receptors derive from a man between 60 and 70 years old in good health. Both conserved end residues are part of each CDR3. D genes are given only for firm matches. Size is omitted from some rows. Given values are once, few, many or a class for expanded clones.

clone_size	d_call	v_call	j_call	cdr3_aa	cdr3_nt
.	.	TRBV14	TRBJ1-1	CASSSTRVF	TGTGCCAGCAGCTCCACCCGGGTCTTT
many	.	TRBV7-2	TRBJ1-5	CASSFQRGEPQHF	TGTGCCAGCAGCTTCCAACGGGGGGAGCCCCAGCATTTT
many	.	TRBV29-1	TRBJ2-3	CSVGFRGPDTQYF	TGCAGCGTTGGGTTCAGGGGACCAGATACGCAGTATTTT
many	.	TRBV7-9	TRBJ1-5	CASSLAGGAGFQPQHF	TGTGCCAGCAGCTTAGCCGGGGGGGCCGGATTTCAGCCCCAGCATTTT
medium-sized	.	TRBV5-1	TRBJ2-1	CASRRDGQQFF	TGCGCCAGCAGGAGGGACGGTCAGCAGTTCTTC
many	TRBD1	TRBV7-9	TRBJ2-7	CASSPGTGVVHEQYF	TGTGCCAGCAGCCCGGGGACAGGGGTTGTACACGAGCAGTACTTC
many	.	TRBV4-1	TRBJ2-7	CASSQEWWSYEQYF	TGCGCCAGCAGCCAAGAGTGGTGGTCCTACGAGCAGTACTTC
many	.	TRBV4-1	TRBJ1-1	CASSQDPGGNTEAFF	TGCGCCAGCAGCCAAGACCCGGGGGGGAACACTGAAGCTTTCTTT
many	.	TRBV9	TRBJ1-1	CASSFFGSDLPSEAFF	TGTGCCAGCAGCTTTTTCGGGTCCGATCTTCCCTCGGAAGCTTTCTTT
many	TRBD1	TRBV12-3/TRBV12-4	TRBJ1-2	CASSLWGQADYGYTF	TGTGCCAGCAGTTTATGGGGACAGGCGGACTATGGCTACACCTTC
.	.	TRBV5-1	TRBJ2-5	CASKKSGWATETQYF	TGCGCCAGCAAAAAGAGTGGGTGGGCCACAGAGACCCAGTACTTC
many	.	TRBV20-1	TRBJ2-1	CSAHRPRANEQFF	TGCAGTGCCCATCGGCCCCGGGCGAATGAGCAGTTCTTC
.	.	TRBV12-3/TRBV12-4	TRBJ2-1	CASSLRPTLYNEQLF	TGTGCCAGCAGTTTACGCCCGACCCTGTACAATGAGCAGTTATTC
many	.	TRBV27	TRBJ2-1	CASGDTGYNEQFF	TGTGCCAGCGGGGACACAGGTTACAATGAGCAGTTCTTC
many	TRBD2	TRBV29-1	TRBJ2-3	CSAKRASGRQTDTQYF	TGCAGCGCCAAAAGGGCTAGCGGGAGGCAGACAGATACGCAGTATTTT
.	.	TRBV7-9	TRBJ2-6	CASSRAGANVLTF	TGTGCCAGCAGCCGGGCCGGGGCCAACGTCCTGACTTTC
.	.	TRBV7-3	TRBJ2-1	CASSIRTQREQFF	TGTGCCAGCAGCATCCGGACGCAGCGGGAGCAGTTCTTC
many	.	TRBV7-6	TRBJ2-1	CASSLAPDPQSEQFF	TGTGCCAGCAGCTTAGCCCCGGACCCACAGTCGGAGCAGTTCTTC
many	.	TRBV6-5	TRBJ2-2	CASSILRLYLNTGELFF	TGTGCCAGCAGTATCCTAAGGCTTTACCTTAACACCGGGGAGCTGTTTTTT
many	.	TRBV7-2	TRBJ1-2	CASSPPGGLAGIGANYGYTF	TGTGCCAGCAGCCCCCCCGGAGGTTTGGCCGGGATCGGCGCTAACTATGGCTACACCTTC
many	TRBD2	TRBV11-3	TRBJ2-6	CASSFPTPGGSGANVLTF	TGTGCCAGCAGCTTCCCGACCCCGGGGGGTTCTGGGGCCAACGTCCTGACTTTC
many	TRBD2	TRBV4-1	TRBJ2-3	CASSQEGVRGGRTDTQYF	TGCGCCAGCAGCCAAGAAGGGGTGCGCGGGGGGCGGACAGATACGCAGTATTTT
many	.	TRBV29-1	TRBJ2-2	CSVGANANTGELFF	TGCAGCGTTGGGGCTAACGCGAACACCGGGGAGCTGTTTTTT
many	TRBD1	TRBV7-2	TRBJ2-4	CASSTRTGANIQYF	TGTGCCAGCAGCACCCGGACAGGGGCGAACATTCAGTACTTC
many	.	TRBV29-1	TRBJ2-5	CSVVSGNRQETQYF	TGCAGCGTTGTTTCAGGGAATCGCCAAGAGACCCAGTACTTC